This T cell receptor beta chain was identified during a study of shared T cell receptors in the human thymus. TCRdb keeps only in-frame clones here, not all; method: immunoSEQ multiplex PCR. Among around 67,000 clones listed, around 96% were seen once. CDR1 and CDR2 (germline): MNHEY, SMNVEV (reference sequence). The CDR3 has 15 amino acids. V lost 4 bases and J 0 bases, leaving 9 bases between the germline ends. The sequencing input was thymocytes. This chain uses TRBV27 with TRBJ2-2, with no clear D. This sequence was found in a human donor. CDR3 sequence (DNA): TGTGCCAGCAGTTATTCTGGGACGAACACCGGGGAGCTGTTTTTT. As protein: CASSYSGTNTGELFF.